This TCR beta chain is drawn from a study of beta chain features in type 1 diabetes (dated by TCRdb to the late 2010s). Notes on the research overall: Mean age, gender distribution, total cell number and subset yield did not differ between patients and healthy donors. A total of under 140,000,000 sorted cells were examined across all samples, and the number of cells per subset was strongly correlated with RNA yield. The study compared TCRB repertoires of sorted circulating CD4+ T cell subsets between recently diagnosed type 1 diabetes patients and matched healthy donors. Naive and central memory subsets were obtained from all 30 or so donors, but regulatory and stem cell-like memory subsets were isolated from only 8 patients and about 8 healthy donors.

Via the germline V gene, CDR1 is SGHTA and CDR2 FQGNSA. V is clipped by 5 bases and J by 2 bases, and the sequence between their germline boundaries is 18 bases long. CDR3 length: 16 amino acids, cysteine to phenylalanine. Here the CDR3 DNA is all that survives: 48 bases in frame from base 1. Each donor gave one peripheral blood draw, roughly 120 mL on average, collected into heparinised tubes. Naive, central memory, regulatory and stem cell-like memory CD4+ T cells were sorted on a BD FACSAria II using a panel including CD45RO, CCR7, CD25, CD127, CD95 and CD27. Every sorted population had a purity above 95%. Right away, PBMCs were isolated by Lymphoprep density gradient centrifugation and were stained directly, with no culture step. To minimize batch effects, samples were stained and sorted in pairs, one healthy donor with one patient per experiment. Broader findings and caveats from the paper: Naive, central memory and regulatory TCRB repertoires appeared to be more alike among patients than among healthy donors. In all four CD4+ subsets, TCRB CDR3 length was moderately but significantly shorter in type 1 diabetes patients. HLA sub-analyses involved small numbers of individuals, so any influence of HLA type on TCRB rearrangement remained unresolved. At VDJ recombination sites, patients with type 1 diabetes made fewer insertions and deleted more nucleotides, a pattern implying thymic rearrangement abnormalities. PCR might favor shorter templates, but patient and control samples were amplified and corrected together, so any skew would affect both groups equally. Because cDNA was sequenced instead of genomic DNA, highly expressing activated cells could be over-represented, though the groups showed no difference in activation or CD3 levels.

On this clone itself: Its binding antigen is unknown. The input lacks base qualities; no much larger clone sits a single base away.

The entire amount of isolated RNA was reverse transcribed using the High Capacity cDNA Reverse Transcription Kit, so the sequenced TCRB transcripts were expressed ones. Naive, central memory and regulatory T cell samples underwent deep immunoSEQ sequencing, averaging about 3.57 million total reads per sample. Sorted cells were lysed in RLT buffer and RNA was extracted with DNase-treated RNeasy Micro or Mini kits, depending on cell number. Each cell subset was processed on its own to prevent cross-contamination, while patient and healthy donor samples were processed together. The immunoSEQ multiplex PCR was used to amplify TCRB sequences from cDNA, yielding 87-bp fragments that span the CDR3 region. The amplicons were sequenced using the Illumina HiSeq platform. As for the authors' bioinformatics: PCR bias was corrected computationally using synthetic template baselines, and reads within Hamming distance 2 were collapsed, with unmergeable singletons discarded. Reads were aligned against IMGT to assign V, D and J genes, CDR3 length and insertions or deletions at six rearrangement sites. Within each subset, clonotype counts were normalized to the number of sorted cells before true diversity and Gini coefficients were calculated with the tcR R package. The overlap coefficient, calculated on TCRB nucleotide sequences, was used to quantify repertoire sharing. TCRdb took this table from immuneACCESS and kept in-frame rearrangements with V and J called. Such tables lack part of the clones; where checked against another copy, unresolved V genes explain under half of the gap, and the rest is unexplained. The DNA gave D and trimming, while V, J and clone size come from that table. Recorded for this sample are around 320,000 clones; 14% of them occurred a single time. Together, the top ten hold 6.7% of the sample.

The sequenced sample consisted of central memory CD4+ T cells from blood. The V and J segments used are TRBV7-2 and TRBJ1-1; TRBD1 is possibly the D segment (6 matching bases). The sequence was collected from a man aged 25 to 45 in good health. The DNA sequence follows: TGTGCCAGCAGCCTACCCTGGGGGGCGAGAAACACTGAAGCTTTCTTT. Translated, this gives CASSLPWGARNTEAFF.